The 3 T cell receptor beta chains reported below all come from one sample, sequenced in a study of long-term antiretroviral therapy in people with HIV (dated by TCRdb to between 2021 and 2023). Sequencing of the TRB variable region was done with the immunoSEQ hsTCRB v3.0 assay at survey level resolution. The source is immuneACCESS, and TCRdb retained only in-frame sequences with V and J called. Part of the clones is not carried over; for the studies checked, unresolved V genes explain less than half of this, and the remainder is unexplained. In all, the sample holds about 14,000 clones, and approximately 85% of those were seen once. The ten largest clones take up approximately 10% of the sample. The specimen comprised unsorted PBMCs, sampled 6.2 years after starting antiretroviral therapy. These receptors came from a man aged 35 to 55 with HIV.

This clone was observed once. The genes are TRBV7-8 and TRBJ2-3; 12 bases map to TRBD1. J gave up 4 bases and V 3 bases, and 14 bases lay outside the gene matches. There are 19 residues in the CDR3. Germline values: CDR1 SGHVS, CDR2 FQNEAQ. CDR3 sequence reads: CASSLFPGQGASGPDTQYF. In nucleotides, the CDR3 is TGTGCCAGCAGCTTGTTTCCGGGACAGGGGGCCAGCGGCCCAGATACGCAGTATTTT.

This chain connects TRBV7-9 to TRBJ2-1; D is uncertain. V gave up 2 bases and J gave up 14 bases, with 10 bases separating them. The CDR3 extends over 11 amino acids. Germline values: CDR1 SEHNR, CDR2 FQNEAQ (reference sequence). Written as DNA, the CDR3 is TGTGCCAGCAGCTTACAGGCCGGCGAGTTCTTC. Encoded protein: CASSLQAGEFF.

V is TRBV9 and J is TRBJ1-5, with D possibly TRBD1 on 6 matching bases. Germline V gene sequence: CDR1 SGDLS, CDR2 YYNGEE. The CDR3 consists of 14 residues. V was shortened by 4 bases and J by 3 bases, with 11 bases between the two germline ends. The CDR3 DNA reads TGTGCCAGCAGCCCCGGACAGTTCAATCAGCCCCAGCATTTT. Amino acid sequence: CASSPGQFNQPQHF.